The 7 T cell receptor beta chains presented below share a single source sample, sequenced in a study of blood T cell repertoires in COVID-19. Assay used: immunoSEQ multiplex PCR; TCRdb lists only in-frame clones, some missing. The data contain about 160,000 clones, 65% to 85% of them seen just once; the ten biggest clones take up about 3.5%. The specimen sequenced was PBMCs or T cells enriched from blood (not recorded which). Receptors originate from a woman between 45 and 60 years old in a cohort exposed to, infected with or recovered from COVID-19 (not recorded which).

This clone has a single count. The gene calls are TRBV18 and TRBJ1-2; weak D call: TRBD1 (5 bases). Germline CDR1 and CDR2: KGHSH and LQKENI. CDR3 length equals 12 residues. V dropped 6 bases and J dropped 3 bases, with 8 bases sitting between them. In DNA, the CDR3 is TGTGCCAGCTCCACACAGGACTATGGCTACACCTTC. It specifies CASSTQDYGYTF.

This clone was recorded once. The chain carries TRBV15 and TRBJ1-1, with a tentative D call TRBD1 (6 bases). CDR3 length: 13 amino acids. The germline gives CDR1 LNHNV, CDR2 YYDKDF (reference sequence). V gave up 6 bases and J gave up 10 bases, with 18 bases separating them. CDR3 DNA: TGTGCCACCAGTCACAGGGCCCGGGAAGGAGCTTTCTTT. It codes for CATSHRAREGAFF.

The rearrangement links TRBV5-1 to TRBJ2-5; TRBD1 matches at 9 bases. V trimming: 0 bases; J trimming: 6 bases; junction bases outside the gene matches: 3. The CDR3 is 14 residues long. CDR1 SGHRS and CDR2 YFSETQ come from the germline V gene. The CDR3 reads CASSLGQGVKTQYF. DNA of the CDR3: TGCGCCAGCAGCTTGGGACAGGGGGTGAAGACCCAGTACTTC.

The J gene is TRBJ1-1, the V gene TRBV30; the D gene is possibly TRBD1 (5 bases). V lost 7 bases to trimming and J lost 8 bases, with 17 bases between them. The CDR3 extends over 12 amino acids. The germline gives CDR1 GTSNPN, CDR2 SVGIG (reference sequence). CDR3 region: CAFRGRGVEAFF. The CDR3 DNA follows: TGTGCCTTTCGGGGACGGGGGGTAGAAGCTTTCTTT.

The chain uses TRBV28 and TRBJ1-5, with D perhaps TRBD1 (5 bases). V lost 2 bases, J lost 7 bases, and 18 bases lay in between. CDR1 and CDR2 from the germline V gene are MDHEN and SYDVKM. This CDR3 has 16 amino acids. This chain's CDR3 is CASSLAGGGFIQPQHF. Written as DNA, the CDR3 is TGTGCCAGCAGTTTAGCGGGGGGAGGTTTCATACAGCCCCAGCATTTT.

The gene calls are TRBV2 and TRBJ1-1, with D tentatively TRBD1 (5 bases). Germline loops: CDR1 SNHLY, CDR2 FYNNEI. This CDR3 has 14 residues. V was shortened by 8 bases and J by 0 bases, with 13 bases between the two germline ends. CDR3 nucleotide sequence: TGTGCCAGCTCCAGGGTTGCCATGAACACTGAAGCTTTCTTT. Encoded protein: CASSRVAMNTEAFF.

CDR3 region: CASQRQDTQYF. The CDR3 bases are TGTGCCAGCCAAAGACAAGATACGCAGTATTTT. The rearrangement uses TRBV11-2 and TRBJ2-3; D remains ambiguous. This CDR3 is 11 amino acids long. Looked up from germline, CDR1 is SGHAT and CDR2 is FQNNGV. V lost 8 bases and J lost 5, with 8 bases in between. Combining the CDR3 with reference TRBV11-2 and TRBJ2-3 gives the whole variable domain EAGVAQSPRYKIIEKRQSVAFWCNPISGHATLYWYQQILGQGPKLLIQFQNNGVVDDSQLPKDRFSAERLKGVDSTLKIQPAKLEDSAVYLCASQRQDTQYFGPGTRLTVL.